A selection of T cell receptor beta chains follows, all from one sample in a study of draining lymph node invasion in breast cancer. MiXCR, applied by TCRdb to the bulk RNA-seq reads, yields one record per CDR3 protein. There are about 3,500 distinct CDR3 sequences in the sample; roughly 80% occur only once, and about 1.8% lies in the top ten. The sample consisted of sorted memory CD4+ effector T cells from a lymph node. The origin of the receptors is a female donor with luminal breast cancer. CDR3s include the opening cysteine and the closing phenylalanine or tryptophan. The D gene is left open where the match is weak. Expanded clones are given a class, and other clones once, few, many or no size at all.

clone size: few; D gene: -; V gene: TRBV19; J gene: TRBJ1-2; CDR3 DNA: TGTGCCAGTACCAAGGACACGGCCATGGGTGGCTACACCTTC; CDR3 protein: CASTKDTAMGGYTF
clone size: -; D gene: -; V gene: TRBV4-3; J gene: TRBJ2-5; CDR3 DNA: TGCGCCAGCAGCCAAGGTTACGACACCCAAGAGACCCAGTACTTC; CDR3 protein: CASSQGYDTQETQYF
clone size: few; D gene: -; V gene: TRBV13; J gene: TRBJ2-1; CDR3 DNA: TGTGCCAGCAGCTCCCCGTCCTACAATGAGCAGTTCTTC; CDR3 protein: CASSSPSYNEQFF
clone size: -; D gene: TRBD2; V gene: TRBV20-1; J gene: TRBJ2-1; CDR3 DNA: TGCAGTGCTCATCCTCTAGCGGGAGTCAATGAGCAGTTCTTC; CDR3 protein: CSAHPLAGVNEQFF
clone size: -; D gene: -; V gene: TRBV24-1; J gene: TRBJ1-1; CDR3 DNA: TGTGCCACCAGTGGATCGGGAATTCGTAACACTGAAGCTTTCTTT; CDR3 protein: CATSGSGIRNTEAFF
clone size: -; D gene: -; V gene: TRBV21-1; J gene: TRBJ2-2; CDR3 DNA: TGTGCCAGCAGCAAAAGGGGAAGCGGGCCCCCTCCCGGGGAGCTTTTTTTT; CDR3 protein: CASSKRGSGPPPGELFF
clone size: -; D gene: TRBD1; V gene: TRBV12-3/TRBV12-4; J gene: TRBJ2-7; CDR3 DNA: TGTGCCAGCAGTTTCGGACAGGGGGCGGACGAGCAGTACTTC; CDR3 protein: CASSFGQGADEQYF
clone size: -; D gene: -; V gene: TRBV19; J gene: TRBJ1-2; CDR3 DNA: TGTGCCAGTAGTCGCTCGACAGTTCCCACCACTAACTATGGCTACACCTTC; CDR3 protein: CASSRSTVPTTNYGYTF
clone size: -; D gene: TRBD2; V gene: TRBV20-1; J gene: TRBJ2-3; CDR3 DNA: TGCAGTGCCCTGCGACTAGCGGGCACAGATACGCAGTATTTT; CDR3 protein: CSALRLAGTDTQYF
clone size: -; D gene: -; V gene: TRBV9; J gene: TRBJ1-1; CDR3 DNA: TGTGCCAGCAGCGTAGAGGGACGGCCGAACACTGAAGCTTTCTTT; CDR3 protein: CASSVEGRPNTEAFF
clone size: once; D gene: -; V gene: TRBV20-1; J gene: TRBJ1-1; CDR3 DNA: TGCAGTGTCCCACCGAGATTGAACACTGAAGCTTTCTTT; CDR3 protein: CSVPPRLNTEAFF
clone size: -; D gene: TRBD1; V gene: TRBV15; J gene: TRBJ1-6; CDR3 DNA: TGTGCCACCAGTACCGACAGGGGGTCCCTTCCCCTCCACTTT; CDR3 protein: CATSTDRGSLPLHF
clone size: -; D gene: TRBD2; V gene: TRBV20-1; J gene: TRBJ2-2; CDR3 DNA: TGCAGTGCTAGGACTAGCGGCTCAAAAATCGGGGAGCTGTTTTTT; CDR3 protein: CSARTSGSKIGELFF
clone size: -; D gene: -; V gene: TRBV12-3/TRBV12-4; J gene: TRBJ1-3; CDR3 DNA: TGTGCCAGCAGCCCCTTGGGGGCCTCTGGAAACACCATATATTTT; CDR3 protein: CASSPLGASGNTIYF
clone size: few; D gene: TRBD2; V gene: TRBV20-1; J gene: TRBJ2-2; CDR3 DNA: TGCAGTGCTAGCAGCGGGAGTCACGGGGAGCTGTTTTTT; CDR3 protein: CSASSGSHGELFF
clone size: few; D gene: -; V gene: TRBV5-1; J gene: TRBJ1-1; CDR3 DNA: TGCGCCAGCAGTAAGAACACTGAAGCTTTCTTT; CDR3 protein: CASSKNTEAFF
clone size: -; D gene: -; V gene: TRBV5-1; J gene: TRBJ1-5; CDR3 DNA: TGCGCCAGCAGAGGATGGGGCAATCAGCCCCAGCATTTT; CDR3 protein: CASRGWGNQPQHF
clone size: -; D gene: TRBD2; V gene: TRBV9; J gene: TRBJ2-1; CDR3 DNA: TGTGCCAGCAGCGTCACCGCGGGGGGGCCCGACAATGAGCAGTTCTTC; CDR3 protein: CASSVTAGGPDNEQFF
clone size: few; D gene: -; V gene: TRBV29-1; J gene: TRBJ2-7; CDR3 DNA: TGCAGCGTTGGGGGGGCGAGCTCCTACGAGCAGTACTTC; CDR3 protein: CSVGGASSYEQYF
clone size: -; D gene: -; V gene: TRBV19; J gene: TRBJ2-2; CDR3 DNA: TGTGCCAGTAGAATAGGATTCCGGACCGGGGAGCTGTTTTTT; CDR3 protein: CASRIGFRTGELFF
clone size: -; D gene: TRBD1; V gene: TRBV20-1; J gene: TRBJ1-5; CDR3 DNA: TGCAGTGCTAGCGCTACTGGGGGACAGGGGGCGAATCAGCCCCAGCATTTT; CDR3 protein: CSASATGGQGANQPQHF
clone size: -; D gene: -; V gene: TRBV4-2; J gene: TRBJ2-3; CDR3 DNA: TGTGCCAGCAGCCGAACCCCAACTAGCACAGATACGCAGTATTTT; CDR3 protein: CASSRTPTSTDTQYF
clone size: once; D gene: -; V gene: TRBV20-1; J gene: TRBJ1-1; CDR3 DNA: TGCAGTGCTACAGGGTTCAGCGACACTGAAGCTTTCTTT; CDR3 protein: CSATGFSDTEAFF
clone size: -; D gene: TRBD1; V gene: TRBV27; J gene: TRBJ2-5; CDR3 DNA: TGTGCCAGTCCGTTCCAGGGGGAAAGTTATCAAGAGACCCAGTACTTC; CDR3 protein: CASPFQGESYQETQYF
clone size: -; D gene: -; V gene: TRBV7-2; J gene: TRBJ2-2; CDR3 DNA: TGTGCCAGCAGCCACGAGGGCGTGGGGGCGGTCCCCGGGGAGCTGTTTTTT; CDR3 protein: CASSHEGVGAVPGELFF
clone size: once; D gene: -; V gene: TRBV18; J gene: TRBJ2-7; CDR3 DNA: TGTGCCAGCTCACCAGAGGCGGGGGCGGTCTACGAGCAGTACTTC; CDR3 protein: CASSPEAGAVYEQYF
clone size: -; D gene: -; V gene: TRBV4-1; J gene: TRBJ2-7; CDR3 DNA: TGCGCCAGCAGCCAAATCGGCTACGAGCAGTACTTC; CDR3 protein: CASSQIGYEQYF
clone size: -; D gene: -; V gene: TRBV10-3; J gene: TRBJ2-5; CDR3 DNA: TGTGCCATCAGTGAGTCGGGGCGGAAAGAGACCCAGTACTTC; CDR3 protein: CAISESGRKETQYF
clone size: -; D gene: -; V gene: TRBV7-2; J gene: TRBJ2-7; CDR3 DNA: TGTGCCAGCAGCCTACGTAGGGGGGTCGAGCAGTACTTC; CDR3 protein: CASSLRRGVEQYF
clone size: -; D gene: -; V gene: TRBV28; J gene: TRBJ2-5; CDR3 DNA: TGTGCCAGCAGTTCAACGGGCCTCTCGCTGGAGACCCAGTACTTC; CDR3 protein: CASSSTGLSLETQYF
clone size: -; D gene: -; V gene: TRBV30; J gene: TRBJ1-6; CDR3 DNA: TGTGCCTGGAGGGTTCGGGGCCCAGGAGCCCTCCACTTT; CDR3 protein: CAWRVRGPGALHF
clone size: few; D gene: -; V gene: TRBV18; J gene: TRBJ2-7; CDR3 DNA: TGTGCCAGCTCACAAACCTCCCTCTACGAGCAGTACTTC; CDR3 protein: CASSQTSLYEQYF
clone size: few; D gene: -; V gene: TRBV2; J gene: TRBJ2-2; CDR3 DNA: TGTGCCAGCAGTTCTGGGGAGAGCACCGGGGAGCTGTTTTTT; CDR3 protein: CASSSGESTGELFF
clone size: -; D gene: -; V gene: TRBV7-2; J gene: TRBJ1-1; CDR3 DNA: TGTGCCAGCAGCTTAGTAACAGGGTCGAACACTGAAGCTTTCTTT; CDR3 protein: CASSLVTGSNTEAFF
clone size: -; D gene: -; V gene: TRBV28; J gene: TRBJ1-4; CDR3 DNA: TGTGCCAGCAGTTTCCTTTCAAGGGGGGCTAATGAAAAACTGTTTTTT; CDR3 protein: CASSFLSRGANEKLFF
clone size: -; D gene: -; V gene: TRBV2; J gene: TRBJ2-2; CDR3 DNA: TGTGCCAGCAGTGTGGGATCAGGATCGTCCGGGGAGCTGTTTTTT; CDR3 protein: CASSVGSGSSGELFF
clone size: -; D gene: TRBD1; V gene: TRBV7-9; J gene: TRBJ1-4; CDR3 DNA: TGTGCCAGCACCCCCGGGACAGGGACTGAAAAACTGTTTTTT; CDR3 protein: CASTPGTGTEKLFF
clone size: -; D gene: TRBD2; V gene: TRBV19; J gene: TRBJ2-1; CDR3 DNA: TGTGCCAGTAGTATAACTAGCGGGAGCAATGAGCAGTTCTTC; CDR3 protein: CASSITSGSNEQFF
clone size: -; D gene: TRBD2; V gene: TRBV7-2; J gene: TRBJ2-6; CDR3 DNA: TGTGCCAGCAGCTTAGTGGCTAGCGGGAGGGCGTCTGGGGCCAACGTCCTGACTTTC; CDR3 protein: CASSLVASGRASGANVLTF
clone size: few; D gene: -; V gene: TRBV12-3/TRBV12-4; J gene: TRBJ1-4; CDR3 DNA: TGTGCCAGCAGTTTTAAGGAGGGAGGACAACTGTTTTTT; CDR3 protein: CASSFKEGGQLFF
clone size: -; D gene: -; V gene: TRBV24-1; J gene: TRBJ2-1; CDR3 DNA: TGTGCCACCAGTGATGATCCGGAGCAGTTCTTC; CDR3 protein: CATSDDPEQFF
clone size: -; D gene: -; V gene: TRBV5-1; J gene: TRBJ2-1; CDR3 DNA: TGCGCCAGCAGCCGGCCAGGGGGGAATGAGCAGTTCTTC; CDR3 protein: CASSRPGGNEQFF
clone size: -; D gene: TRBD2; V gene: TRBV5-5; J gene: TRBJ2-7; CDR3 DNA: TGTGCCAGCAGCTTCCAGGGAGGGTTACACGAGCAGTACTTC; CDR3 protein: CASSFQGGLHEQYF
clone size: -; D gene: -; V gene: TRBV2; J gene: TRBJ1-5; CDR3 DNA: TGTGCCAGCATGGCGAGGGAATCTCAGCCCCAGCATTTT; CDR3 protein: CASMARESQPQHF
clone size: -; D gene: -; V gene: TRBV12-3/TRBV12-4; J gene: TRBJ2-7; CDR3 DNA: TGTGCCAGCAGTTTTATGCGGGGCTACGAGCAGTACTTC; CDR3 protein: CASSFMRGYEQYF
clone size: once; D gene: -; V gene: TRBV15; J gene: TRBJ2-7; CDR3 DNA: TGTGCCACCAGCAGAGATCTAAACGACCTACGGGAGCAGTACTTC; CDR3 protein: CATSRDLNDLREQYF
clone size: -; D gene: -; V gene: TRBV12-3/TRBV12-4; J gene: TRBJ2-1; CDR3 DNA: TGTGCCAGCAGTTTCCCCAGGACGGGAAGTCGCGGCAATGAGCAGTTCTTC; CDR3 protein: CASSFPRTGSRGNEQFF
clone size: -; D gene: -; V gene: TRBV7-6; J gene: TRBJ2-3; CDR3 DNA: TGTGCCAGCAGCCACAGAGGAGCAGGAGATACGCAGTATTTT; CDR3 protein: CASSHRGAGDTQYF
clone size: -; D gene: -; V gene: TRBV28; J gene: TRBJ2-7; CDR3 DNA: TGTGCCAGCAGCCCTCGACGCTACGAGCAGTACTTC; CDR3 protein: CASSPRRYEQYF
clone size: -; D gene: -; V gene: TRBV10-3; J gene: TRBJ1-5; CDR3 DNA: TGTGCCATCAGTGAGTCGAAAGGGGAGGGTCAGCCCCAGCATTTT; CDR3 protein: CAISESKGEGQPQHF
clone size: -; D gene: TRBD1; V gene: TRBV3-1; J gene: TRBJ1-1; CDR3 DNA: TGTGCCAGCAGCCAAGATTGGGGCAGGGGGCGAGGCACTGAAGCTTTCTTT; CDR3 protein: CASSQDWGRGRGTEAFF
clone size: few; D gene: TRBD1; V gene: TRBV2; J gene: TRBJ1-1; CDR3 DNA: TGTGCCAGCAATACAGGGGGCATGAACACTGAAGCTTTCTTT; CDR3 protein: CASNTGGMNTEAFF
clone size: -; D gene: -; V gene: TRBV6-5; J gene: TRBJ1-2; CDR3 DNA: TGTGCCAGCAGCCTAGGACAGCTCTATGGCTACACCTTC; CDR3 protein: CASSLGQLYGYTF
clone size: -; D gene: TRBD1; V gene: TRBV10-3; J gene: TRBJ2-3; CDR3 DNA: TGTGCCATCTCCCCCCCGGGACAGGGTACAGATACGCAGTATTTT; CDR3 protein: CAISPPGQGTDTQYF
clone size: -; D gene: TRBD1; V gene: TRBV7-2; J gene: TRBJ2-7; CDR3 DNA: TGTGCCAGCAGCTTGAGGACAGGGGCCGACGAGCAGTACTTC; CDR3 protein: CASSLRTGADEQYF
clone size: -; D gene: TRBD1; V gene: TRBV18; J gene: TRBJ2-7; CDR3 DNA: TGTGCCAGCTCACCGGGACAGGGGGCGCAGGAGCAGTACTTC; CDR3 protein: CASSPGQGAQEQYF
clone size: -; D gene: TRBD1; V gene: TRBV7-9; J gene: TRBJ2-1; CDR3 DNA: TGTGCCAGCAGCCTCGGGACAGGGAGCCCCAATGAGCAGTTCTTC; CDR3 protein: CASSLGTGSPNEQFF
clone size: -; D gene: -; V gene: TRBV7-2; J gene: TRBJ1-2; CDR3 DNA: TGTGCCAGCACCCTAGACAGGTCAAACTATGGCTACACCTTC; CDR3 protein: CASTLDRSNYGYTF
clone size: -; D gene: -; V gene: TRBV24-1; J gene: TRBJ2-3; CDR3 DNA: TGTGCCACCAGTGACGGACGGGGGACAGACCTTAGCACAGATACGCAGTATTTT; CDR3 protein: CATSDGRGTDLSTDTQYF
clone size: few; D gene: -; V gene: TRBV7-2; J gene: TRBJ2-5; CDR3 DNA: TGTGCCAGCAGCTTAAGTGTCTACGGGAGTGAAAAGACCCAGTACTTC; CDR3 protein: CASSLSVYGSEKTQYF